The 26 T cell receptor beta chains reported below all come from one sample, sequenced in a study of shared clonotypes between healthy human individuals. Selected positively for CCR7 and CD45RO-negative, naive CD8 cells excluded terminally differentiated effector memory CD45RA+ cells. Sequencing was performed with immunoSEQ multiplex PCR; in TCRdb, only in-frame clones are kept and a portion is missing. The repertoire holds some 2.1 million clones, with less than 95% as singletons. The specimen was naive CD8+ T cells sorted from blood. Receptors originate from a man aged 18-30 years in good health.

This clone was seen a handful of times. Other DNA sequences within the sample encode an identical CDR3. This chain joins TRBV7-8 and TRBJ2-1; 8 bases are shared with TRBD2. The V gene's germline CDR1 is SGHVS and CDR2 FQNEAQ. The CDR3 loop spans 13 amino acids. Germline trimming cut 5 bases from V and 6 bases from J; bases unmatched to any gene: 3. The CDR3: CASSIRGGNEQFF. The CDR3 nucleotides read TGTGCCAGCAGCATCCGGGGGGGCAATGAGCAGTTCTTC. The variable domain in full, completed from reference TRBV7-8 and TRBJ2-1, reads GAGVSQSPRYKVAKRGQDVALRCDPISGHVSLFWYQQALGQGPEFLTYFQNEAQLDKSGLPSDRFFAERPEGSVSTLKIQRTQQEDSAVYLCASSIRGGNEQFFGPGTRLTVL.

The gene calls are TRBV5-6 and TRBJ2-5, with D possibly matching TRBD1 (6 bases). Germline V lookup: CDR1 SGHDT, CDR2 YYEEEE. The CDR3 has 12 amino acids. The V gene lost 7 bases and the J gene lost 1 base, with 8 bases spanning the gap. As DNA, the CDR3 is TGTGCCAGCGCGGACAGCCAAGAGACCCAGTACTTC. Translating it yields CASADSQETQYF.

The V and J genes are TRBV5-1 and TRBJ2-7, with 7 positions matching TRBD1. V lost 4 bases and J lost 2; bases outside the gene matches: 9. The CDR3 has 15 residues. Germline-derived CDR1 and CDR2 are SGHRS and YFSETQ. CDR3 loop: CASSGPTGKAYEQYF. Written as DNA, the CDR3 is TGCGCCAGCAGCGGACCGACAGGGAAGGCCTACGAGCAGTACTTC.

This sequence joins TRBV7-2 and TRBJ2-7; perhaps TRBD2 as D (6 bases). The CDR3 has 22 residues. The germline V gene encodes CDR1 SGHTA and CDR2 FQGNSA. V lost 0 bases to trimming and J lost 3 bases, with 33 bases between them. The CDR3 loop is CASSLADGPVRGLQTDGYEQYF. CDR3 DNA sequence: TGTGCCAGCAGCTTAGCGGATGGTCCGGTTAGAGGACTACAGACAGATGGCTACGAGCAGTACTTC.

The J gene is TRBJ2-1, the V gene TRBV5-5; 7 bases agree with TRBD2. Germline CDR1 is SGHKS and CDR2 is YYEKEE (reference sequence). This CDR3 has 15 amino acids. The junction had 5 bases not matched to a gene; V was cut back by 0 bases and J by 5 bases. CDR3 region: CASSLGGTMNNEQFF. The CDR3 DNA reads TGTGCCAGCAGCTTGGGCGGGACTATGAACAATGAGCAGTTCTTC.

This sequence joins TRBV2 and TRBJ2-7; D unresolved. Germline loops: CDR1 SNHLY, CDR2 FYNNEI. Deletions cut 9 bases from V and 3 bases from J, with 15 bases between. The CDR3 has 13 amino acids. This chain's CDR3 is CASMLDGGYEQYF. DNA for the CDR3: TGTGCCAGTATGCTGGACGGCGGCTACGAGCAGTACTTC.

This chain uses TRBV29-1 with TRBJ2-7; D may be TRBD2 (7 bases). The V end lost 2 bases, the J end lost 3 bases, and 23 bases lay between the germline ends. The CDR3 totals 17 residues. The germline V gene has CDR1 SQVTM and CDR2 ANQGSEA. Written as DNA, the CDR3 is TGCAGCGTTGAAAAACCCACAGGGACGACTAGCAGCTACGAGCAGTACTTC. This encodes CSVEKPTGTTSSYEQYF.

The rearrangement joins TRBV29-1 to TRBJ1-2, with D possibly being TRBD1 (6 bases). This CDR3 has 14 amino acids. Germline CDR1 is SQVTM and CDR2 is ANQGSEA. Trimming left V 3 bases short and J 4 bases short, with 15 bases between. The CDR3 DNA reads as TGCAGCGTTGACGAGGGACAAGTCACCTATGGCTACACCTTC. Protein product: CSVDEGQVTYGYTF.

The J gene is TRBJ1-1, the V gene TRBV9; D unresolved. Deletions cut 0 bases from V and 8 bases from J, with 14 bases between. This CDR3 is 14 amino acids long. Germline values: CDR1 SGDLS, CDR2 YYNGEE. In DNA, the CDR3 is TGTGCCAGCAGCGTAGCTACTCGGGATAGCGAAGCTTTCTTT. The encoded protein is CASSVATRDSEAFF.

The rearrangement joins TRBV15 to TRBJ2-2; perhaps TRBD2 as D (5 bases). V lost 3 bases to trimming and J lost 5 bases, with 7 bases between them. CDR3 length: 13 residues. Per the germline V gene, CDR1 is LNHNV and CDR2 is YYDKDF (reference sequence). The CDR3 reads CATSSGLTGELFF. CDR3 in DNA: TGTGCCACCAGCAGTGGACTTACCGGGGAGCTGTTTTTT.

Turning to this clone: The sample has other DNA sequences that encode this CDR3 too. V usage is TRBV7-9 and J usage is TRBJ1-4, with TRBD1 matching over 9 bases. J lost 6 bases, V lost 3 bases, and 5 bases had no gene match. There are 15 residues in the CDR3. Germline V gene lookup returns CDR1 SEHNR and CDR2 FQNEAQ (reference sequence). DNA for the CDR3: TGTGCCAGCAGCTTGGGACAGGGTCTCGATGAAAAACTGTTTTTT. It yields the protein CASSLGQGLDEKLFF.

The J gene is TRBJ1-5, the V gene TRBV2; no reliable D call. Germline-derived CDR1 and CDR2 are SNHLY and FYNNEI. Trimming removed 2 bases from V and 0 bases from J, with 8 bases in between. CDR3 length: 15 residues. The chain's CDR3 is CASSESGYSNQPQHF. The CDR3 DNA follows: TGTGCCAGCAGTGAATCAGGTTATAGCAATCAGCCCCAGCATTTT.

The rearrangement links TRBV5-4 to TRBJ2-4; 12 nucleotides line up with TRBD2. The V and J ends lost 0 bases and 2 bases, in that order; junction bases with no gene match: 12. Germline-derived CDR1 and CDR2 are SGHNT and YYREEE (reference sequence). The CDR3 covers 20 residues. CDR3 residues: CASSLGLAGGPVIPKNIQYF. The CDR3 DNA reads TGTGCCAGCAGCTTGGGGCTAGCGGGAGGGCCTGTGATCCCCAAAAACATTCAGTACTTC.

The chain recombines TRBV27 with TRBJ2-7; D gene uncertain. Between the trimmed V and J ends, which lost 4 bases and 2 bases, there was a span of 15 bases. Germline assignment: CDR1 MNHEY and CDR2 SMNVEV (reference sequence). This CDR3 spans 15 amino acids. CDR3 region: CASSWGKGPTYEQYF. DNA of the CDR3: TGTGCCAGCAGTTGGGGAAAAGGGCCCACCTACGAGCAGTACTTC.

The V and J genes are TRBV4-1 and TRBJ2-4; TRBD1 agrees at 8 bases. The trim removed 0 bases at V and 5 bases at J, leaving 6 bases unmatched. This CDR3 comprises 16 residues. CDR1 MGHRA and CDR2 YSYEKL come from the germline V gene. The CDR3 sequence is CASSQDVGTGQNIQYF. DNA of the CDR3: TGCGCCAGCAGCCAAGATGTGGGGACAGGTCAAAACATTCAGTACTTC.

V usage is TRBV29-1 and J usage is TRBJ2-5; possibly TRBD2 for D (5 bases). CDR1 is SQVTM and CDR2 is ANQGSEA in the germline V gene. This CDR3 spans 14 amino acids. For the CDR3, the DNA is TGCGGCATCTTGGGATTGGAGCGGCAAGAGACCCAGTACTTC. It specifies CGILGLERQETQYF. The variable domain in full, with the rest retrieved from reference TRBV29-1 and TRBJ2-5, is SAVISQKPSRDICQRGTSLTIQCQVDSQVTMMFWYRQQPGQSLTLIATANQGSEATYESGFVIDKFPISRPNLTFSTLTVSNMSPEDSSIYLCGILGLERQETQYFGPGTRLLVL.

The gene calls are TRBV27 and TRBJ2-7; the D call may be TRBD1 or TRBD2 (5 bases each). The V end was cut by 5 bases, the J end by 1 base, with 9 bases between. This CDR3 spans 13 amino acids. Germline CDR1 MNHEY, CDR2 SMNVEV (reference sequence). The CDR3 DNA reads as TGTGCCAGCAGTCGGGGCCTTTCCTACGAGCAGTACTTC. Amino acids: CASSRGLSYEQYF.

This rearrangement joins TRBV28 to TRBJ1-3, with D uncertain. CDR3 length equals 15 residues. The V end was cut by 6 bases, the J end by 0 bases, with 12 bases between. Looked up from germline, CDR1 is MDHEN and CDR2 is SYDVKM. CDR3: CASSQLFFSGNTIYF. DNA for the CDR3: TGTGCCAGCAGCCAACTTTTCTTCTCTGGAAACACCATATATTTT.

J is TRBJ2-3 and V is TRBV18, with 10 bases fitting TRBD1. V was clipped by 2 bases and J by 2 bases; unmatched bases: 7. This CDR3 comprises 17 residues. CDR1 KGHSH and CDR2 LQKENI come from the germline V gene. CDR3 residues: CASSPGGQGRYTDTQYF. CDR3 coding DNA: TGTGCCAGCTCACCAGGGGGACAGGGGCGCTACACAGATACGCAGTATTTT.

A remark on this clone: This sample also contains other DNA sequences that code for the same CDR3. The chain joins TRBV5-1 to TRBJ2-3, with 7 nucleotides matching TRBD2. Trimming at V came to 0 bases and at J to 4 bases, leaving 5 bases not matched to a gene. The CDR3 is 15 residues long. Germline V gene data show CDR1 as SGHRS and CDR2 as YFSETQ. The CDR3: CASSLVAGDADTQYF. In nucleotides, the CDR3 is TGCGCCAGCAGCTTGGTGGCGGGGGATGCAGATACGCAGTATTTT.

Only one count was recorded for this clone. The V call is TRBV5-6, the J call TRBJ2-7, with D perhaps matching TRBD1 (5 bases). CDR1 and CDR2 (germline): SGHDT, YYEEEE. CDR3 length equals 16 residues. V was trimmed by 4 bases and J by 5 bases, leaving 22 bases between them. The CDR3 bases are TGTGCCAGCAGCCAGACGGTTCCGGACATAGGCGACGAGCAGTACTTC. Translated: CASSQTVPDIGDEQYF.

This clone was seen once. The CDR3 spells CASSPVGAGELFF. DNA for the CDR3: TGTGCCAGCAGTCCAGTCGGGGCCGGGGAGCTGTTTTTT. The rearrangement links TRBV27 to TRBJ2-2, with D possibly matching TRBD2 (5 bases). Germline values: CDR1 MNHEY, CDR2 SMNVEV (reference sequence). Trimming took 5 bases from V and 6 from J, leaving 10 bases between them. The CDR3 length is 13 residues.

DNA of the CDR3: TGTGCCTCCAGCGGGGGCGACAATGAGCAGTTCTTC. The encoded protein is CASSGGDNEQFF. The chain recombines TRBV30 with TRBJ2-1; 8 nucleotides match TRBD2. The CDR3 has 12 amino acids. The J segment lost 5 bases and the V segment lost 7 bases, leaving 4 bases of the junction unmatched. Germline-derived CDR1 and CDR2 are GTSNPN and SVGIG (reference sequence).

The V gene is TRBV15, the J gene TRBJ1-2, with 8 bases aligning to TRBD1. V was clipped by 7 bases and J by 2 bases; unmatched bases: 9. The CDR3 loop spans 15 amino acids. The germline V gene encodes CDR1 LNHNV and CDR2 YYDKDF (reference sequence). The CDR3 spells CATTGRTGTNYGYTF. DNA for the CDR3: TGTGCCACCACAGGGAGGACAGGGACCAACTATGGCTACACCTTC.

The V gene is TRBV6-1, the J gene TRBJ2-7; 10 bases agree with TRBD2. The CDR3 contains 15 residues. Germline V gene sequence: CDR1 MNHNS, CDR2 SASEGT. Losses at the gene ends were 4 bases for V and 3 bases for J; bases not matched to a gene: 6. CDR3 coding DNA: TGTGCCAGCAGTGGGTGGACTAGCGGATACTACGAGCAGTACTTC. Its translation is CASSGWTSGYYEQYF.

The chain couples TRBV4-1 to TRBJ1-6; D might be TRBD1 (5 bases). The germline V and J ends were trimmed by 0 bases and 6 bases, with 15 bases remaining between them. This CDR3 contains 17 residues. CDR1 and CDR2 from the germline V gene are MGHRA and YSYEKL. In DNA, the CDR3 is TGCGCCAGCAGCCAAGAGCACTGGGGGATTGGTAATTCACCCCTCCACTTT. Protein sequence: CASSQEHWGIGNSPLHF.